The clone carrying this T cell receptor (beta chain) was counted between two and nine times. These data are taken from a study of regulatory T cells in long-lasting Graves disease. Time point noted: persistent/refractory GD, antithyroid drugs over 5 years with positive TRAb. There was RNA extracted from PBMCs, and the TCR library was made from it. The V gene lost 0 bases and the J gene lost 10 bases, with 13 bases spanning the gap. This CDR3 is built from 15 residues. CDR1 and CDR2 from the germline V gene are MNHNS and SASEGT. The authors built TCR beta libraries using iRepertoire HTBI primers and Arm-PCR of CDR3 regions. TCRdb re-called the multiplex PCR reads through MiXCR, storing one row per CDR3 protein. This sample has under 500,000 distinct CDR3 sequences, with about 20% found just once.

This sequence originates from a female donor with Graves disease. The J gene is TRBJ1-6, the V gene TRBV6-1, with D tentatively TRBD1 (5 bases). The sample was peripheral blood mononuclear cells (PBMCs), taken when the disease was refractory, from a patient treated with antithyroid drugs. The CDR3 protein is CASSEAPLQGSPLHF. The CDR3, as DNA: TGTGCCAGCAGTGAAGCCCCCTTGCAGGGCTCACCCCTCCACTTT.